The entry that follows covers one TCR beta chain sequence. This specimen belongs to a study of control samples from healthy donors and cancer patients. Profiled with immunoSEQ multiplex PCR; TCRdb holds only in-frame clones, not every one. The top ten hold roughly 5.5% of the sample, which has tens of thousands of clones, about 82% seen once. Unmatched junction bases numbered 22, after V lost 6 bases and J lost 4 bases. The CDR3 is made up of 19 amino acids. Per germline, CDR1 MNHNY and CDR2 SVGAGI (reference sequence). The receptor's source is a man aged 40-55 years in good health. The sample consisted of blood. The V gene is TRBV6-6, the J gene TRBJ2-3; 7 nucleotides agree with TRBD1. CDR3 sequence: CASSRRSRETGKRADTQYF. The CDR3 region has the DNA TGTGCCAGCAGCCGACGAAGTCGCGAGACAGGGAAACGGGCAGATACGCAGTATTTT.